These 30 T cell receptor beta chains were sequenced from one sample in a study of early T cells in non-severe SARS-CoV-2 infection. From the 5' RACE reads, TCRdb called clonotypes with MiXCR, one entry per CDR3 protein. The data show tens of thousands of distinct CDR3 sequences, less than 15% seen once. Sequencing was done on a sample of whole blood. These TCRs come from an adult who was a healthcare worker with PCR-confirmed SARS-CoV-2 infection or an uninfected control (not recorded which).

The chain's CDR3 is CASSPSVPNTEAFF. The CDR3 region has the DNA TGCGCCAGCAGCCCCTCCGTTCCGAACACTGAAGCTTTCTTT. The rearrangement joins TRBV5-1 to TRBJ1-1; D ambiguous. With 4 bases removed from V and 1 base from J, the gap between germline ends came to 11 bases. The germline gives CDR1 SGHRS, CDR2 YFSETQ. This CDR3 region has 14 residues.

In this sample, this clonotype turned up many times. The chain recombines TRBV30 with TRBJ1-3; 7 bases line up with TRBD1. This CDR3 comprises 15 residues. Unmatched junction bases numbered 3, after V lost 0 bases and J lost 1 base. CDR1 and CDR2 from the germline V gene are GTSNPN and SVGIG (reference sequence). The CDR3 DNA reads as TGTGCCTGGAGTGTAGACAGGGCTTCTGGAAACACCATATATTTT. It encodes CAWSVDRASGNTIYF.

The table lists this clonotype with many counts. V is TRBV15 and J is TRBJ2-7, with D tentatively TRBD2 (5 bases). The CDR3 runs 16 residues. Germline assignment: CDR1 LNHNV and CDR2 YYDKDF (reference sequence). V gave up 5 bases and J gave up 2 bases, with 19 bases separating them. The CDR3 nucleotides read TGTGCCACCAGCCTAGAAAACTCCCCAGCGGCCTACGAGCAGTACTTC. Protein product: CATSLENSPAAYEQYF.

This clonotype was seen once. In nucleotides, the CDR3 is TGTGCCAGCAGTTCGGTCGGACCCTACGAGCAGTACTTC. Its translation: CASSSVGPYEQYF. The chain joins TRBV28 to TRBJ2-7; D unclear. Per germline, CDR1 MDHEN and CDR2 SYDVKM. The CDR3 is 13 residues long. Deletions cut 4 bases from V and 2 bases from J, with 9 bases between. The full variable domain, its missing parts supplied by reference TRBV28 and TRBJ2-7, is DVKVTQSSRYLVKRTGEKVFLECVQDMDHENMFWYRQDPGLGLRLIYFSYDVKMKEKGDIPEGYSVSREKKERFSLILESASTNQTSMYLCASSSVGPYEQYFGPGTRLTVT.

Many counts were recorded for this clonotype. The chain joins TRBV20-1 to TRBJ1-5; 7 bases line up with TRBD1. This CDR3 comprises 14 residues. In germline, CDR1 is DFQATT, CDR2 SNEGSKA (reference sequence). V lost 3 bases and J lost 4; bases outside the gene matches: 6. CDR3 in DNA: TGCAGTGCTAGTGGCAGGGGGGTTAATCAGCCCCAGCATTTT. Encoded protein: CSASGRGVNQPQHF.

This clonotype was seen at least ten times. The V call is TRBV28, the J call TRBJ2-2; maybe TRBD2 (6 bases). Germline V lookup: CDR1 MDHEN, CDR2 SYDVKM. The CDR3 length is 15 residues. V lost 5 bases and J lost 2, with 12 bases in between. The CDR3 sequence is CASSPRDFNTGELFF. The CDR3 DNA is TGTGCCAGCAGTCCCCGGGACTTCAACACCGGGGAGCTGTTTTTT. The whole variable domain, remainder taken from reference TRBV28 and TRBJ2-2, is DVKVTQSSRYLVKRTGEKVFLECVQDMDHENMFWYRQDPGLGLRLIYFSYDVKMKEKGDIPEGYSVSREKKERFSLILESASTNQTSMYLCASSPRDFNTGELFFGEGSRLTVL.

A few counts support this clonotype. The rearrangement uses TRBV7-8 and TRBJ2-6, with 7 nucleotides matching TRBD2. The CDR3 spans 20 residues. Germline V gives CDR1 SGHVS, CDR2 FQNEAQ. The V and J ends lost 4 bases and 2 bases, in that order; junction bases with no gene match: 17. CDR3 nucleotide sequence: TGTGCCAGCAGCTCCTACAGGAACTTGGCGGGAGTAGCTGGGGCCAACGTCCTGACTTTC. Its protein is CASSSYRNLAGVAGANVLTF.

In regard to this clonotype: A much larger clone is a single base away; this may be a read error. The V and J genes are TRBV16 and TRBJ2-4; D is unclear. The CDR3 spans 14 residues. Germline V gene data show CDR1 as KGHSY and CDR2 as FQNENV. V shed 1 base and J shed 0 bases, with 4 bases lying between them. The CDR3: CASSQWGAKNIQYF. Written as DNA, the CDR3 is TGTGCCAGCAGCCAATGGGGAGCCAAAAACATTCAGTACTTC.

The V call is TRBV27, the J call TRBJ1-2; no definite D call. Germline CDR1 MNHEY, CDR2 SMNVEV (reference sequence). Trimming took 5 bases from V and 1 from J, leaving 14 bases between them. The CDR3 length is 15 residues. The CDR3 region is CASSPQPGFNYGYTF. CDR3 coding DNA: TGTGCCAGCAGTCCCCAACCTGGGTTTAACTATGGCTACACCTTC.

This clonotype was observed a handful of times. This chain links TRBV4-1 with TRBJ2-2; D is unresolved. The germline V gene has CDR1 MGHRA and CDR2 YSYEKL. V was trimmed by 1 base and J by 2 bases, leaving 8 bases between them. The CDR3 contains 15 residues. The CDR3 DNA reads as TGCGCCAGCAGCCAAGGCCCATCAAACACCGGGGAGCTGTTTTTT. The encoded protein is CASSQGPSNTGELFF.

This clonotype was found a few times. This chain connects TRBV9 to TRBJ2-5; no reliable D call. The V gene's germline CDR1 is SGDLS and CDR2 YYNGEE. The CDR3 spans 12 residues. The germline V and J ends were trimmed by 5 bases and 3 bases, with 8 bases remaining between them. In DNA, the CDR3 is TGTGCCAGCAGAGACTTCGAAGAGACCCAGTACTTC. Protein product: CASRDFEETQYF.

Many counts were recorded for this clonotype. The rearrangement links TRBV11-3 to TRBJ2-1; TRBD2 matches at 8 bases. In germline, CDR1 is SGHNT, CDR2 YENEEA. V was clipped by 3 bases and J by 2 bases; unmatched bases: 3. CDR3 length: 15 residues. The CDR3 sequence is CASSFLAGPYNEQFF. The CDR3 DNA reads as TGTGCCAGCAGCTTCTTAGCGGGACCCTACAATGAGCAGTTCTTC.

This clonotype was detected a few times. The genes are TRBV28 and TRBJ2-2; D uncertain. The CDR3 has 12 residues. Trimming left V 2 bases short and J 5 bases short, with 3 bases between. Germline loops: CDR1 MDHEN, CDR2 SYDVKM. This chain's CDR3 is CASSLMTGELFF. Written as DNA, the CDR3 is TGTGCCAGCAGTTTAATGACCGGGGAGCTGTTTTTT.

This clonotype has a handful of counts. The rearrangement uses TRBV9 and TRBJ2-2; D is undetermined. The length of the CDR3 is 15 residues. Germline V gene lookup returns CDR1 SGDLS and CDR2 YYNGEE. V lost 3 bases, J lost 2 bases, and 11 bases lay in between. The CDR3 loop is CASSASSRNTGELFF. The CDR3 nucleotides are TGTGCCAGCAGCGCCAGTAGCAGAAACACCGGGGAGCTGTTTTTT.

V and J are TRBV30 and TRBJ1-5; D gene unclear. Per the germline V gene, CDR1 is GTSNPN and CDR2 is SVGIG (reference sequence). The CDR3 extends over 13 amino acids. V was clipped by 1 base and J by 5 bases, with 9 bases between them. The CDR3 sequence: CAWSDQVDQPQHF. The CDR3 DNA is TGTGCCTGGAGTGACCAAGTTGATCAGCCCCAGCATTTT. Together with reference TRBV30 and TRBJ1-5, the CDR3 gives the full variable domain: SQTIHQWPATLVQPVGSPLSLECTVEGTSNPNLYWYRQAAGRGLQLLFYSVGIGQISSEVPQNLSASRPQDRQFILSSKKLLLSDSGFYLCAWSDQVDQPQHFGDGTRLSIL.

Ten or more counts support this clonotype. This chain joins TRBV6-5 and TRBJ1-1, with TRBD1 matching 7 bases. Germline CDR1 and CDR2: MNHEY and SVGAGI. The ends lost 6 bases at V and 4 bases at J; junction bases unmatched: 8. This CDR3 region has 14 residues. The CDR3 loop reads CASSPPGGGTEAFF. CDR3 nucleotide sequence: TGTGCCAGCAGCCCCCCAGGGGGGGGCACTGAAGCTTTCTTT.

There are many counts of this clonotype. The chain recombines TRBV28 with TRBJ1-1; 8 nucleotides align to TRBD1. Losses at the gene ends were 5 bases for V and 5 bases for J; bases not matched to a gene: 10. The CDR3 consists of 15 residues. Looked up from germline, CDR1 is MDHEN and CDR2 is SYDVKM. The CDR3 region is CASSGPETGATEAFF. CDR3 DNA: TGTGCCAGCAGTGGGCCGGAGACAGGGGCTACTGAAGCTTTCTTT.

This clonotype was detected a few times. The rearrangement uses TRBV28 and TRBJ1-2, with TRBD1 matching over 8 bases. V shed 2 bases, J shed 5 bases, and the junction held 7 bases outside the gene matches. CDR1 MDHEN and CDR2 SYDVKM come from the germline V gene. The CDR3 loop spans 15 amino acids. CDR3 DNA sequence: TGTGCCAGCAGTTTACAGGGGGCCAGGATATATGGCTACACCTTC. This encodes CASSLQGARIYGYTF.

In its sample, this clonotype was seen a few times. In nucleotides, the CDR3 is TGCAGTGCTCCGGTGGAGGTACTCTACAACCCAACGAACAATGAGCAGTTCTTC. The encoded protein is CSAPVEVLYNPTNNEQFF. The chain links TRBV20-1 to TRBJ2-1; D may be TRBD2 (5 bases). CDR3 size: 18 residues. Germline V gene data show CDR1 as DFQATT and CDR2 as SNEGSKA (reference sequence). V was cut by 5 bases and J by 5 bases, with 28 bases left in between.

This clonotype has at least ten counts. The genes are TRBV2 and TRBJ2-1; perhaps TRBD2 as D (6 bases). Trimming stripped 3 bases from V and 6 bases from J, with 9 bases between. The CDR3 is 13 residues long. Germline lookup yields CDR1 SNHLY and CDR2 FYNNEI. The CDR3 is CASSERRGNEQFF. In nucleotides, the CDR3 is TGTGCCAGCAGTGAGCGGCGGGGCAATGAGCAGTTCTTC.

CDR3 residues: CASSLGQGSNEQFF. The CDR3, as DNA: TGCGCCAGCAGCTTGGGGCAGGGGAGTAATGAGCAGTTCTTC. The chain recombines TRBV5-1 with TRBJ2-1, with a weak D call TRBD1 (6 bases). Trimming stripped 0 bases from V and 7 bases from J, with 11 bases between. Germline CDR1 SGHRS, CDR2 YFSETQ. CDR3 length: 14 amino acids. Full variable domain (remainder filled in from reference TRBV5-1 and TRBJ2-1): KAGVTQTPRYLIKTRGQQVTLSCSPISGHRSVSWYQQTPGQGLQFLFEYFSETQRNKGNFPGRFSGRQFSNSRSEMNVSTLELGDSALYLCASSLGQGSNEQFFGPGTRLTVL.

The genes are TRBV28 and TRBJ2-7; D is undetermined. This CDR3 spans 12 amino acids. V lost 2 bases and J 5 bases, leaving 7 bases between the germline ends. Looked up from germline, CDR1 is MDHEN and CDR2 is SYDVKM. CDR3 bases: TGTGCCAGCAGTTTACGACCGAACGAGCAGTACTTC. Translating it yields CASSLRPNEQYF. The variable domain in full, with the rest retrieved from reference TRBV28 and TRBJ2-7, is DVKVTQSSRYLVKRTGEKVFLECVQDMDHENMFWYRQDPGLGLRLIYFSYDVKMKEKGDIPEGYSVSREKKERFSLILESASTNQTSMYLCASSLRPNEQYFGPGTRLTVT.

The table lists this clonotype with many counts. The rearrangement links TRBV20-1 to TRBJ2-3; D remains ambiguous. The CDR3 has 14 amino acids. V was clipped by 4 bases and J by 1 base, with 12 bases between them. The germline gives CDR1 DFQATT, CDR2 SNEGSKA (reference sequence). CDR3 sequence (DNA): TGCAGTGCTATATCACAGATCGGCACAGATACGCAGTATTTT. Translated, it gives CSAISQIGTDTQYF.

This clonotype came up a few times. V gene TRBV20-1 combines with J gene TRBJ2-7, with TRBD2 matching 12 bases. Germline loops: CDR1 DFQATT, CDR2 SNEGSKA (reference sequence). The V segment lost 4 bases and the J segment 1 base; nucleotides outside the gene matches: 11. CDR3 length: 17 amino acids. CDR3 in DNA: TGCAGTGCTAATCCCGAACTAGCGGGAGGCAATTCCTACGAGCAGTACTTC. Translation: CSANPELAGGNSYEQYF.

This clonotype was recorded at least ten times. The rearrangement joins TRBV28 to TRBJ2-5; a possible D gene is TRBD2 (5 bases). This CDR3 comprises 15 residues. Germline V CDR1 and CDR2: MDHEN, SYDVKM. The ends were cut back, 4 bases at V and 1 base at J, with 13 bases in the middle. The CDR3 loop is CASSYRGKGQETQYF. The CDR3 nucleotides are TGTGCCAGCAGTTATCGAGGGAAGGGCCAAGAGACCCAGTACTTC.

Many counts were recorded for this clonotype. The rearrangement joins TRBV19 to TRBJ2-2; a possible D gene is TRBD2 (6 bases). CDR1 and CDR2 (germline): LNHDA, SQIVND (reference sequence). Trimming pared 9 bases from V and 6 bases from J, leaving 23 bases between. The CDR3 loop spans 16 amino acids. CDR3 region: CASRSTGLLFPGELFF. CDR3 nucleotide sequence: TGTGCCAGCCGATCTACGGGACTCCTCTTCCCCGGGGAGCTGTTTTTT.

This clonotype appeared many times. This chain uses TRBV28 with TRBJ1-6; TRBD1 matches 7 bases. The CDR3 loop spans 14 amino acids. Germline CDR1 reads MDHEN; CDR2 reads SYDVKM. V dropped 6 bases and J dropped 12; count of bases not matched to a gene: 11. CDR3 nucleotide sequence: TGTGCCAGCAGGTTGGGACAGAGCTCTCTACCCCTCCACTTT. Protein: CASRLGQSSLPLHF. Looking up the rest from reference TRBV28 and TRBJ1-6 gives the full variable domain: DVKVTQSSRYLVKRTGEKVFLECVQDMDHENMFWYRQDPGLGLRLIYFSYDVKMKEKGDIPEGYSVSREKKERFSLILESASTNQTSMYLCASRLGQSSLPLHFGNGTRLTVT.

This clonotype was counted ten times or more. The rearrangement links TRBV7-6 to TRBJ1-3, with D possibly TRBD1 on 6 matching bases. The CDR3 consists of 16 residues. Germline values: CDR1 SGHVS, CDR2 FNYEAQ. The V gene lost 0 bases and the J gene lost 4 bases, with 13 bases spanning the gap. The CDR3 DNA reads as TGTGCCAGCAGCTTAGCGCCGGGGGGCGGCGGAAACACCATATATTTT. It yields the protein CASSLAPGGGGNTIYF. Drawing the rest from reference TRBV7-6 and TRBJ1-3, the complete variable domain is GAGVSQSPRYKVTKRGQDVALRCDPISGHVSLYWYRQALGQGPEFLTYFNYEAQQDKSGLPNDRFSAERPEGSISTLTIQRTEQRDSAMYRCASSLAPGGGGNTIYFGEGSWLTVV.

There are a few counts of this clonotype. The rearrangement links TRBV4-2 to TRBJ2-5; 8 nucleotides match TRBD2. J lost 4 bases, V lost 3 bases, and 1 base had no gene match. CDR1 is LGHNA and CDR2 is YNFKEQ in the germline V gene. The length of the CDR3 is 13 residues. The CDR3 is CASSHLAGETQYF. The CDR3 bases are TGTGCCAGCAGCCACCTAGCGGGAGAGACCCAGTACTTC.

This sequence joins TRBV14 and TRBJ2-2, with D uncertain. The CDR3 length is 15 residues. Per the germline V gene, CDR1 is SGHDN and CDR2 is FVKESK. The V end lost 0 bases, the J end lost 4 bases, and 9 bases lay between the germline ends. The CDR3 DNA reads TGTGCCAGCAGCCAAGATCTTATGGGCACCGGGGAGCTGTTTTTT. This encodes CASSQDLMGTGELFF.